Sequencing of this TCR beta chain was carried out in a study of blood T cell repertoires in COVID-19. Study overall: Collection of acute and convalescent COVID-19 samples took place in the United States, Italy and Spain.

As handled by the study authors: Amplification of reference gene primers provided the estimated nucleated cell counts. Libraries were prepared by immunoSEQ multiplex PCR; TCRdb keeps only in-frame clonotypes and omits some of them. The V and J calls and the clone size are those of that table, but D and trimming were determined from the DNA. The sample holds approximately 170,000 clones, 82% seen once. This CDR3 has 13 amino acids. Trimming pared 3 bases from V and 0 bases from J, leaving 6 bases between. The germline V gene encodes CDR1 LNHDA and CDR2 SQIVND (reference sequence). The clonotype comes from a woman of 80 years or more with active or convalescent COVID-19. This chain joins TRBV19 and TRBJ2-7, with D uncertain. Sequenced input: peripheral blood. CDR3 residues: CASSITNSYEQYF. Here the CDR3 DNA reads TGTGCCAGTAGTATTACTAACTCCTACGAGCAGTACTTC.